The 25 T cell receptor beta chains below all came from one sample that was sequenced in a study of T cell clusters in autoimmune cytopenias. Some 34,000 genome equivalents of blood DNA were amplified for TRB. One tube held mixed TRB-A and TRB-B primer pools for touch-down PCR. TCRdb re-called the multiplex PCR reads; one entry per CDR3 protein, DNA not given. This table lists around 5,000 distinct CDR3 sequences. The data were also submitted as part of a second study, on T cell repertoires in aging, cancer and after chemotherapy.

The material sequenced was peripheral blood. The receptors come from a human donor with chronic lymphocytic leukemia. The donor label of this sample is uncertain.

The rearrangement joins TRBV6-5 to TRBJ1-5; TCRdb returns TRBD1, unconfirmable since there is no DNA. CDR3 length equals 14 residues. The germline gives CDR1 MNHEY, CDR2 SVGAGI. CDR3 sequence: CASSQSHGAQPQHF.

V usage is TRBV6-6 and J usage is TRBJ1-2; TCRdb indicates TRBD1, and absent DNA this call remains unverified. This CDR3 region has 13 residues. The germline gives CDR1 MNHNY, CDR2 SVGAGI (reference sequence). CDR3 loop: CASRPGTGPGYTF.

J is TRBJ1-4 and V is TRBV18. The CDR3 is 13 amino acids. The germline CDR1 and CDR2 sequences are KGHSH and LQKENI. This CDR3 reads CASSRQVNEKLFF.

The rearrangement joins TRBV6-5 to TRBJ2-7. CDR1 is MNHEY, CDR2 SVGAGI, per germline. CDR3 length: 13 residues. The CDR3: CASSYAVSYEQYF.

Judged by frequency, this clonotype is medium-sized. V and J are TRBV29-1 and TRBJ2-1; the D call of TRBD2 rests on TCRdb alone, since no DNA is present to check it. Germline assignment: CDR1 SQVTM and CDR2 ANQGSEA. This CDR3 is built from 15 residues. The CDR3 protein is CSVVEGIRAYNEQFF.

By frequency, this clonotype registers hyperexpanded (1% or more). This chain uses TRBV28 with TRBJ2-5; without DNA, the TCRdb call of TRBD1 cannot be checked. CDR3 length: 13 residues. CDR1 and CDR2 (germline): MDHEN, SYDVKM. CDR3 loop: CASMTGRQETQYF.

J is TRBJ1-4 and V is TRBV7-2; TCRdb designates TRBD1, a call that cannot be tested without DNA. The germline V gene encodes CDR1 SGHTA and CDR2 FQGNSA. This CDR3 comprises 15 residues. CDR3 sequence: CASSTRGQANEKLFF.

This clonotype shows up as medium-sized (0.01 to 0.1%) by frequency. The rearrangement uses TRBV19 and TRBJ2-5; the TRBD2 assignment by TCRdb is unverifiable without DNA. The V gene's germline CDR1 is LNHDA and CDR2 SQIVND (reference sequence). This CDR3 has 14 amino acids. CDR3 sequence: CASATVPGPETQYF.

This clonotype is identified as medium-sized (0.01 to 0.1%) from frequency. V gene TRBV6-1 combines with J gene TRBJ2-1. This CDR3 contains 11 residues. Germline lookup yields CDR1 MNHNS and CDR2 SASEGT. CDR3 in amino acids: CASDWGNEQFF.

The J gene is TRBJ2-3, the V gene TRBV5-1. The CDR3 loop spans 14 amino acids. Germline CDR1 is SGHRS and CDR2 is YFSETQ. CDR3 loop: CASRLTPITDTQYF. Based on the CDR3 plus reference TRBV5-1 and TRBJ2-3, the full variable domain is KAGVTQTPRYLIKTRGQQVTLSCSPISGHRSVSWYQQTPGQGLQFLFEYFSETQRNKGNFPGRFSGRQFSNSRSEMNVSTLELGDSALYLCASRLTPITDTQYFGPGTRLTVL.

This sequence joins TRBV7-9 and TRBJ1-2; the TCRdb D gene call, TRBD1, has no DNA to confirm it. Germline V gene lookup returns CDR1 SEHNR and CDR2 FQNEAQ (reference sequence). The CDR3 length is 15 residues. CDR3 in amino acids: CASSLGTGLIYGYTF.

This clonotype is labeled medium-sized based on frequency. The CDR3: CASSFAGTPSNQPQHF. The rearrangement joins TRBV27 to TRBJ1-5; TCRdb indicates TRBD1, and absent DNA this call remains unverified. This CDR3 is built from 16 residues. Germline lookup yields CDR1 MNHEY and CDR2 SMNVEV (reference sequence).

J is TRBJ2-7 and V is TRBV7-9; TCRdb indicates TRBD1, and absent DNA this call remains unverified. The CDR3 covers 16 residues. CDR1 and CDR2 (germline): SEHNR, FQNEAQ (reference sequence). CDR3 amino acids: CASSFAETGVSYEQYF.

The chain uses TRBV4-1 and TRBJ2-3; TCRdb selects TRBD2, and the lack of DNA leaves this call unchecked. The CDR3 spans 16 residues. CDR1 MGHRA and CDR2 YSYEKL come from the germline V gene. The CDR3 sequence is CASSQQLAGGRDTQYF.

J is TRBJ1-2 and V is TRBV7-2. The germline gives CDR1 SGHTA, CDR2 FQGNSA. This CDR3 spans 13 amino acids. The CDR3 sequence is CASSSSPFLGYTF.

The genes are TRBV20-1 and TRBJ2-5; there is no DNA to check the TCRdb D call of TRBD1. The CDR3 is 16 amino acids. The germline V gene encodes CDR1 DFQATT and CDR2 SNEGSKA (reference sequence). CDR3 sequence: CSARDDDRVVWETQYF.

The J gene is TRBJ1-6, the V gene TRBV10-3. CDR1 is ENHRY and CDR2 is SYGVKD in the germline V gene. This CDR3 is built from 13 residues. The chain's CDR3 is CAISVSSDSPLHF.

CDR3 sequence: CATSSRQGKLFF. V is TRBV15 and J is TRBJ1-4; the TRBD1 assignment by TCRdb is unverifiable without DNA. The CDR3 contains 12 residues. Germline values: CDR1 LNHNV, CDR2 YYDKDF (reference sequence). Supplemented by reference TRBV15 and TRBJ1-4, the full variable domain reads DAMVIQNPRYQVTQFGKPVTLSCSQTLNHNVMYWYQQKSSQAPKLLFHYYDKDFNNEADTPDNFQSRRPNTSFCFLDIRSPGLGDTAMYLCATSSRQGKLFFGSGTQLSVL.

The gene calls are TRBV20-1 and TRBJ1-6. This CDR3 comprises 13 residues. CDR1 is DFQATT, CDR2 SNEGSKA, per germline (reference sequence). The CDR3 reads CSASGQSFRPLHF.

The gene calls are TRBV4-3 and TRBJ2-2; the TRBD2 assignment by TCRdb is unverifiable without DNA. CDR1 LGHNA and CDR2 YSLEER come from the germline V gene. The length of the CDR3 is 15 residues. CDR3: CASSRQRGGTGELFF.

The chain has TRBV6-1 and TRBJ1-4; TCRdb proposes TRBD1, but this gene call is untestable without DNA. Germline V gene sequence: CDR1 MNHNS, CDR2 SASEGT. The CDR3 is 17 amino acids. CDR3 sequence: CASSSTGQGRLFGNPFF.

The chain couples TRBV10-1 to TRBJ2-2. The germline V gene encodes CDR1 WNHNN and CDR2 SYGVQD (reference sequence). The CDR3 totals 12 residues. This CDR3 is CASGKNTGELFF.

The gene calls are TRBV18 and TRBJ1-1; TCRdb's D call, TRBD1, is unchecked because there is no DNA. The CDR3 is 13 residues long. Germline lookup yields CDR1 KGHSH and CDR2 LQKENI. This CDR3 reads CASSPPPGTEAFF. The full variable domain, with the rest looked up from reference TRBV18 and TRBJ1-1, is NAGVMQNPRHLVRRRGQEARLRCSPMKGHSHVYWYRQLPEEGLKFMVYLQKENIIDESGMPKERFSAEFPKEGPSILRIQQVVRGDSAAYFCASSPPPGTEAFFGQGTRLTVV.

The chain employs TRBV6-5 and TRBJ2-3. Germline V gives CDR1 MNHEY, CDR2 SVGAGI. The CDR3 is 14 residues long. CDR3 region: CASSYEFEADTQYF.

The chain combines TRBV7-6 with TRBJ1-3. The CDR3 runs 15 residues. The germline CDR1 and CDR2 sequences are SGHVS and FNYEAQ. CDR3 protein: CASSLAYSSGNTIYF.